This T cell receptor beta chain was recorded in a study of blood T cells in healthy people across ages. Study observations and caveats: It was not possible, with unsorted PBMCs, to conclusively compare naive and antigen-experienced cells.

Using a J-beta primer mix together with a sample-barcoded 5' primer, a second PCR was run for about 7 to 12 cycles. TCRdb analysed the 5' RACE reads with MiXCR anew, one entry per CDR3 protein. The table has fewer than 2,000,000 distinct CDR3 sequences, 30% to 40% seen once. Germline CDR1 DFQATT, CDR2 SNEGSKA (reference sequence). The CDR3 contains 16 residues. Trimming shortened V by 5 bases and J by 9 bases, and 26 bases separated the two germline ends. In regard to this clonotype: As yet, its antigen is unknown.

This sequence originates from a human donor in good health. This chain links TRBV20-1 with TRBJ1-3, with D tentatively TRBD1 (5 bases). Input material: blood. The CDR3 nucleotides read TGCAGTGCTGCGGATCTTTCGACAGCCCCGAGAGGCACCATATATTTT. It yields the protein CSAADLSTAPRGTIYF.